This passage covers 10 T cell receptor beta chains from one sample sequenced in a study of molecular identifiers for immune sequencing clone quantification. TCRdb re-called the PCR reads with MiXCR, one entry per CDR3 protein. The table lists approximately 590,000 distinct CDR3 sequences, roughly 27% of them singletons. The specimen sequenced was naive CD8+ T cells from blood, with Jurkat cell RNA spiked in. Subset meaning: FACS-sorted CD8+CD4-CCR7+CD45RA+ naive T cells. These receptors came from a human donor in good health. Some libraries in this study had Jurkat cell RNA spiked in.

This clonotype was seen a handful of times. With a much larger clone just one base away, this may be a read error. The V call is TRBV6-1, the J call TRBJ2-7; TRBD2 agrees at 9 bases. V lost 4 bases to trimming and J lost 4 bases; unmatched junction nucleotides: 2. The CDR3 has 13 residues. From germline, CDR1 is MNHNS and CDR2 SASEGT. The CDR3 here is CASSATSGYEQYF. As DNA, the CDR3 is TGTGCCAGCAGTGCCACTAGCGGGTACGAGCAGTACTTC.

The chain employs TRBV13 and TRBJ2-7; possible D gene TRBD2, 5 bases. Trimming took 0 bases from V and 3 from J, leaving 9 bases between them. Germline lookup yields CDR1 PRHDT and CDR2 FYEKMQ (reference sequence). This CDR3 is 14 amino acids long. The CDR3 sequence: CASSLGGRHYEQYF. For the CDR3, the DNA is TGTGCCAGCAGCTTAGGGGGGAGACACTACGAGCAGTACTTC. The variable domain in full, completed from reference TRBV13 and TRBJ2-7, reads AAGVIQSPRHLIKEKRETATLKCYPIPRHDTVYWYQQGPGQDPQFLISFYEKMQSDKGSIPDRFSAQQFSDYHSELNMSSLELGDSALYFCASSLGGRHYEQYFGPGTRLTVT.

This clonotype was picked up many times. The V gene is TRBV14, the J gene TRBJ2-1; unclear D gene. The germline V and J ends were trimmed by 5 bases and 4 bases, with 6 bases remaining between them. Per germline, CDR1 SGHDN and CDR2 FVKESK. This CDR3 has 12 residues. CDR3 in amino acids: CASSTLYNEQFF. The CDR3 DNA is TGTGCCAGCAGCACCCTATACAATGAGCAGTTCTTC.

This clonotype has at least ten counts. The V call is TRBV7-9, the J call TRBJ2-7, with 10 bases aligning to TRBD2. The V and J ends lost 4 bases and 0 bases, in that order; junction bases with no gene match: 9. Germline-derived CDR1 and CDR2 are SEHNR and FQNEAQ (reference sequence). The CDR3 sequence is 17 residues long. CDR3 in amino acids: CASSYYPGTSVSYEQYF. The CDR3 DNA follows: TGTGCCAGCAGCTACTACCCCGGGACTAGCGTCTCCTACGAGCAGTACTTC.

The J gene is TRBJ1-4, the V gene TRBV7-9; D gene unclear. This CDR3 is 16 amino acids long. Deletions cut 4 bases from V and 0 bases from J, with 12 bases between. Germline V gives CDR1 SEHNR, CDR2 FQNEAQ (reference sequence). The DNA of the CDR3 is TGTGCCAGCAGCTCCCACGTCAGCTCAACTAATGAAAAACTGTTTTTT. It translates to CASSSHVSSTNEKLFF. Together with reference TRBV7-9 and TRBJ1-4, the CDR3 gives the full variable domain: DTGVSQNPRHKITKRGQNVTFRCDPISEHNRLYWYRQTLGQGPEFLTYFQNEAQLEKSRLLSDRFSAERPKGSFSTLEIQRTEQGDSAMYLCASSSHVSSTNEKLFFGSGTQLSVL.

The sample holds many counts of this clonotype. This chain uses TRBV7-9 with TRBJ2-7; 7 bases map to TRBD1. Germline loops: CDR1 SEHNR, CDR2 FQNEAQ (reference sequence). This CDR3 has 17 residues. V shed 5 bases and J 3 bases; nucleotides not matched to a gene: 16. CDR3 protein: CASSLQGQTGPGYEQYF. CDR3 sequence (DNA): TGTGCCAGCAGCCTCCAGGGACAGACAGGCCCGGGCTACGAGCAGTACTTC.

The table lists this clonotype with a few counts. The V call is TRBV4-2, the J call TRBJ2-3; tentatively, D is TRBD1 or TRBD2 (5 bases each). Looked up from germline, CDR1 is LGHNA and CDR2 is YNFKEQ. V lost 0 bases and J 3 bases, leaving 19 bases between the germline ends. This CDR3 contains 18 residues. CDR3 sequence: CASSQDQSTAVITDTQYF. CDR3 coding DNA: TGTGCCAGCAGCCAAGATCAATCGACAGCGGTAATTACAGATACGCAGTATTTT.

This clonotype was seen a single time. Because it lacks the conserved phenylalanine or tryptophan at the end, this CDR3 is likely a read error. V and J are TRBV13 and TRBJ2-7, with 13 bases identical to TRBD2. This CDR3 spans 15 amino acids. The J segment lost 4 bases and the V segment lost 5 bases, leaving 5 bases of the junction unmatched. Germline-derived CDR1 and CDR2 are PRHDT and FYEKMQ (reference sequence). CDR3 sequence (DNA): TGTGCCAGCAGCCCGGGACTAGCGGGATATTACGAGCAGTACATC. Amino acid sequence: CASSPGLAGYYEQYI.

As regards this clonotype: This may arise from a read error, as a much more abundant clone is one base away. The chain joins TRBV9 to TRBJ1-1, with D unresolved. Germline CDR1 SGDLS, CDR2 YYNGEE. V lost 0 bases, J lost 9 bases, and 9 bases lay in between. CDR3 length: 12 residues. This CDR3 reads CASSVAVGKAFF. The CDR3 nucleotides read TGTGCCAGCAGCGTAGCTGTAGGTAAAGCTTTCTTT. The entire variable domain, with the rest obtained from reference TRBV9 and TRBJ1-1, is as follows: DSGVTQTPKHLITATGQRVTLRCSPRSGDLSVYWYQQSLDQGLQFLIQYYNGEERAKGNILERFSAQQFPDLHSELNLSSLELGDSALYFCASSVAVGKAFFGQGTRLTVV.

Of note for this clonotype: The conserved final phenylalanine or tryptophan is absent from the CDR3, which likely points to a read error. This chain links TRBV6-5 with TRBJ2-3; no clear D. Germline CDR1 MNHEY, CDR2 SVGAGI. CDR3 length: 13 amino acids. The germline V and J ends were trimmed by 6 bases and 4 bases, with 11 bases remaining between them. CDR3 sequence: CASSPYGADTQYS. The CDR3 region has the DNA TGTGCCAGCAGCCCCTATGGGGCAGATACGCAGTATTCT.